Below are 23 T cell receptor beta chains sequenced from a single sample in a study of cytomegalovirus exposure and HLA in healthy donors. Libraries were prepared by immunoSEQ multiplex PCR; TCRdb keeps only in-frame clonotypes and omits some of them. The sample contains about 160,000 clones, more than 75% of which appear only once. The sequenced sample was PBMCs. The receptor set was obtained from a young man in good health and CMV-seronegative.

This sequence joins TRBV4-3 and TRBJ1-4, with TRBD1 matching 7 bases. CDR3 length: 14 amino acids. J lost 8 bases, V lost 1 base, and 4 bases had no gene match. The germline gives CDR1 LGHNA, CDR2 YSLEER. The CDR3 protein is CASSQGQGGEKLFF. Written as DNA, the CDR3 is TGCGCCAGCAGCCAAGGACAGGGCGGAGAAAAACTGTTTTTT.

On this clone itself: Since a much larger clone is just one base distant, this may be a read error. The chain carries TRBV14 and TRBJ1-2; D is perhaps TRBD1 (5 bases). Germline values: CDR1 SGHDN, CDR2 FVKESK. CDR3 length: 15 amino acids. This chain's CDR3 is CANSQVLQGKDGYTF. CDR3 coding DNA: TGTGCCAACAGCCAAGTTTTGCAGGGCAAGGATGGCTACACCTTC. The complete variable domain, with remaining parts taken from reference TRBV14 and TRBJ1-2, reads EAGVTQFPSHSVIEKGQTVTLRCDPISGHDNLYWYRRVMGKEIKFLLHFVKESKQDESGMPNNRFLAERTGGTYSTLKVQPAELEDSGVYFCANSQVLQGKDGYTFGSGTRLTVV.

The sample holds many counts of this clone. J is TRBJ1-5 and V is TRBV2; 9 bases are shared with TRBD1. CDR3 length: 15 residues. Germline CDR1 SNHLY, CDR2 FYNNEI. Trimming cost V 10 bases and J 1 base; bases outside gene matches: 8. DNA of the CDR3: TGTGCCACCGGACAGGGGATGCAAAGCAATCAGCCCCAGCATTTT. Its protein product is CATGQGMQSNQPQHF.

The chain has TRBV4-1 and TRBJ2-3; 7 positions match TRBD1. This CDR3 comprises 16 residues. With 4 bases clipped from V and 0 bases from J, the junction kept 7 bases outside the gene matches. CDR1 MGHRA and CDR2 YSYEKL come from the germline V gene. The CDR3 here is CASSLGQSTSTDTQYF. CDR3 DNA sequence: TGCGCCAGCAGCCTGGGACAGTCGACTAGCACAGATACGCAGTATTTT.

This rearrangement joins TRBV27 to TRBJ2-6, with D tentatively TRBD2 (7 bases). The CDR3 is made up of 17 amino acids. Trimming removed 2 bases at V and 1 base at J, with 12 bases between. Looked up from germline, CDR1 is MNHEY and CDR2 is SMNVEV (reference sequence). This chain's CDR3 is CASSLKGGGSGANVLTF. DNA of the CDR3: TGTGCCAGCAGTTTAAAAGGGGGGGGTTCTGGGGCCAACGTCCTGACTTTC.

The chain joins TRBV10-1 to TRBJ2-4; weak D call: TRBD1 (5 bases). CDR3 length: 14 residues. Germline V gives CDR1 WNHNN, CDR2 SYGVQD (reference sequence). Trimming took off 0 bases at V and 5 bases at J, with 8 bases between the two ends. CDR3 sequence (DNA): TGCGCCAGCAGTGAGTCAGTGGGGCAAAACATTCAGTACTTC. Translating gives CASSESVGQNIQYF.

This rearrangement joins TRBV7-2 to TRBJ1-5; D is unresolved. Germline-derived CDR1 and CDR2 are SGHTA and FQGNSA. V dropped 2 bases and J dropped 7 bases, with 9 bases sitting between them. The CDR3 has 13 amino acids. This chain's CDR3 is CASSLSVGQPQHF. The CDR3 region has the DNA TGTGCCAGCAGCTTATCAGTGGGCCAGCCCCAGCATTTT. The variable domain in full, completed from reference TRBV7-2 and TRBJ1-5, reads GAGVSQSPSNKVTEKGKDVELRCDPISGHTALYWYRQSLGQGLEFLIYFQGNSAPDKSGLPSDRFSAERTGGSVSTLTIQRTQQEDSAVYLCASSLSVGQPQHFGDGTRLSIL.

The chain combines TRBV9 with TRBJ2-6; the D is unclear. Germline V gene lookup returns CDR1 SGDLS and CDR2 YYNGEE. This CDR3 is built from 13 residues. Between the trimmed V and J ends, which lost 4 bases and 0 bases, there was a span of 2 bases. CDR3 amino acids: CASSYSGANVLTF. CDR3 in DNA: TGTGCCAGCAGCTACTCTGGGGCCAACGTCCTGACTTTC.

This chain links TRBV19 with TRBJ2-7, with TRBD1 matching 10 bases. The CDR3 extends over 18 amino acids. J was trimmed by 0 bases and V by 6 bases; bases with no gene match: 14. Germline V gene data show CDR1 as LNHDA and CDR2 as SQIVND (reference sequence). This CDR3 is CASRPGRDRGYFSYEQYF. The CDR3 bases are TGTGCCAGTAGGCCCGGAAGGGACAGGGGCTACTTCTCCTACGAGCAGTACTTC.

The chain combines TRBV10-1 with TRBJ1-5, with 9 bases matching TRBD1. The CDR3 runs to 17 residues. CDR1 and CDR2 from the germline V gene are WNHNN and SYGVQD (reference sequence). With 0 bases clipped from V and 2 bases from J, the junction kept 5 bases outside the gene matches. In nucleotides, the CDR3 is TGCGCCAGCAGTGAGTCCTTGGACAGGGGAGGCAATCAGCCCCAGCATTTT. It codes for CASSESLDRGGNQPQHF.

This clone occurred once. This chain connects TRBV4-2 to TRBJ1-4; 8 bases are shared with TRBD1. Germline V gene lookup returns CDR1 LGHNA and CDR2 YNFKEQ. With 0 bases clipped from V and 7 bases from J, the junction kept 7 bases outside the gene matches. CDR3 length equals 16 residues. Here the CDR3 DNA reads TGTGCCAGCAGCCAAGATCAGGGGGCGCTGGGTGAAAAACTGTTTTTT. Its protein is CASSQDQGALGEKLFF.

V and J are TRBV28 and TRBJ1-2; TRBD1 aligns across 7 bases. J lost 8 bases, V lost 3 bases, and 3 bases had no gene match. Per germline, CDR1 MDHEN and CDR2 SYDVKM. CDR3 length equals 12 residues. CDR3 protein: CASSLGTEGYTF. CDR3 nucleotides: TGTGCCAGCAGTTTGGGGACAGAGGGCTACACCTTC.

The rearrangement uses TRBV7-2 and TRBJ2-5; D is possibly TRBD2 (7 bases). The V gene's germline CDR1 is SGHTA and CDR2 FQGNSA. The CDR3 contains 14 residues. Deletions cut 5 bases from V and 5 bases from J, with 15 bases between. The DNA of the CDR3 is TGTGCCAGCAGCCCCGGCGGGGGCGCGGAGACCCAGTACTTC. Translation: CASSPGGGAETQYF.

This clone appeared a single time. The chain is built from TRBV6-1 and TRBJ2-5, with TRBD2 identical over 8 bases. CDR3 size: 15 residues. J lost 4 bases, V lost 8 bases, and 12 bases had no gene match. Germline V lookup: CDR1 MNHNS, CDR2 SASEGT. The CDR3 loop is CASVTSEGGAETQYF. CDR3 bases: TGTGCCAGCGTGACTAGCGAAGGGGGTGCAGAGACCCAGTACTTC.

The V call is TRBV19, the J call TRBJ1-4; D unclear. From germline, CDR1 is LNHDA and CDR2 SQIVND (reference sequence). The CDR3 runs to 15 residues. Trimming pared 6 bases from V and 2 bases from J, leaving 13 bases between. The CDR3: CASRDLGGTNEKLFF. The CDR3 nucleotides read TGTGCCAGTAGGGACCTGGGAGGTACTAATGAAAAACTGTTTTTT.

The sample holds one count of this clone. The chain combines TRBV27 with TRBJ1-5, with TRBD1 matching over 9 bases. V lost 0 bases to trimming and J lost 3 bases; unmatched junction nucleotides: 3. This CDR3 has 16 amino acids. Germline V CDR1 and CDR2: MNHEY, SMNVEV (reference sequence). The CDR3, as DNA: TGTGCCAGCAGTTTATCCGGGACAGGGCTCAATCAGCCCCAGCATTTT. Translation: CASSLSGTGLNQPQHF.

This clone was observed a single time. V usage is TRBV2 and J usage is TRBJ2-1; 7 bases agree with TRBD2. This CDR3 is built from 17 residues. CDR1 SNHLY and CDR2 FYNNEI come from the germline V gene. V gave up 3 bases and J gave up 0 bases; unmatched junction bases: 8. DNA of the CDR3: TGTGCCAGCAGTGATTCGCTAGCGGAAAGCTCCTACAATGAGCAGTTCTTC. It specifies CASSDSLAESSYNEQFF.

This clone was detected a few times. The gene calls are TRBV4-2 and TRBJ2-1; TRBD1 matches 7 bases. V lost 4 bases to trimming and J lost 4 bases; unmatched junction nucleotides: 4. The CDR3 contains 14 residues. Germline-derived CDR1 and CDR2 are LGHNA and YNFKEQ. In DNA, the CDR3 is TGTGCCAGCAGCCCTCGGGACAGTTACAATGAGCAGTTCTTC. Residues: CASSPRDSYNEQFF.

The chain links TRBV6-5 to TRBJ2-2, with 8 bases matching TRBD1. This CDR3 is built from 15 residues. J gave up 0 bases and V 9 bases, and 6 bases lay outside the gene matches. Germline CDR1 and CDR2: MNHEY and SVGAGI. This chain's CDR3 is CASWPGQANTGELFF. CDR3 coding DNA: TGTGCCAGTTGGCCGGGACAGGCGAACACCGGGGAGCTGTTTTTT.

The genes are TRBV10-3 and TRBJ2-7, with 11 bases lining up with TRBD2. The CDR3 loop spans 16 amino acids. Looked up from germline, CDR1 is ENHRY and CDR2 is SYGVKD. The V and J ends lost 3 bases and 4 bases, in that order; junction bases with no gene match: 8. The CDR3 reads CAISDPSGTSGYEQYF. In nucleotides, the CDR3 is TGTGCCATCAGTGACCCATCCGGGACTAGCGGTTACGAGCAGTACTTC.

This rearrangement joins TRBV7-9 to TRBJ1-1, with 8 bases that match TRBD1. V trimming: 4 bases; J trimming: 5 bases; junction bases outside the gene matches: 18. Germline V gene sequence: CDR1 SEHNR, CDR2 FQNEAQ (reference sequence). The CDR3 runs 18 residues. DNA for the CDR3: TGTGCCAGCAGCTCCTCCACTAGACAGGGGCCTCAGGGGACTGAAGCTTTCTTT. Protein: CASSSSTRQGPQGTEAFF.

The chain joins TRBV29-1 to TRBJ2-3, with 11 bases that match TRBD2. The CDR3 covers 14 residues. Unmatched junction bases numbered 7, after V lost 6 bases and J lost 5 bases. Germline lookup yields CDR1 SQVTM and CDR2 ANQGSEA. CDR3 residues: CSVQLAGAGDTQYF. The DNA of the CDR3 is TGCAGCGTACAACTAGCGGGAGCTGGAGATACGCAGTATTTT.

The chain links TRBV5-1 to TRBJ1-6, with D possibly TRBD1 on 5 matching bases. V gave up 4 bases and J gave up 9 bases, with 17 bases separating them. Germline V gene sequence: CDR1 SGHRS, CDR2 YFSETQ. The CDR3 spans 15 residues. The CDR3 region has the DNA TGCGCCAGCAGCCCCGCCGAGCGGGGCACTTCACCCCTCCACTTT. The encoded protein is CASSPAERGTSPLHF.